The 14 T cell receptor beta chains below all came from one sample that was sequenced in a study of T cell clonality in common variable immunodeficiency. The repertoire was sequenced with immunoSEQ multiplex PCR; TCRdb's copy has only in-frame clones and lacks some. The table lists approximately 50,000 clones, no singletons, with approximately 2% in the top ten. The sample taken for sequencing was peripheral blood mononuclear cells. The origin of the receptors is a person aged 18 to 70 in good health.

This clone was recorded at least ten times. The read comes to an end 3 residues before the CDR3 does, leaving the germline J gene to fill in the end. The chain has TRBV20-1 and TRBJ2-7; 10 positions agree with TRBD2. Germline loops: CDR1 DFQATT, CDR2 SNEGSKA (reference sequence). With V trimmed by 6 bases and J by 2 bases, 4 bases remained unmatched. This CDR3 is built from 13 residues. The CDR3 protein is CSAPSGRAYEQYF. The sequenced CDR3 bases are TGCAGTGCCCCTAGCGGGAGAGCCTACGAG.

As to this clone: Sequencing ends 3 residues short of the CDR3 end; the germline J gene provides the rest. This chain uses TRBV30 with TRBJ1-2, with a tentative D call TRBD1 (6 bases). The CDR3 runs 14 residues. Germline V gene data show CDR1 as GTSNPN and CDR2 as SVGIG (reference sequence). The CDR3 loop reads CAWKRGRGAYDYTF. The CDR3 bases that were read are TGTGCCTGGAAAAGGGGCAGGGGCGCCTACGAC.

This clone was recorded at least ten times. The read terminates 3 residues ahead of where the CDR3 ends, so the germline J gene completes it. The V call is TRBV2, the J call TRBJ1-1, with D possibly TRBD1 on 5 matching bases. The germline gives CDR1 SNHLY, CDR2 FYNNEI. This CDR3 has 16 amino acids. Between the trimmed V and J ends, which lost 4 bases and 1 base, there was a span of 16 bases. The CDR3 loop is CASSGGGWQGNTEAFF. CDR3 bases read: TGTGCCAGCAGTGGAGGAGGGTGGCAGGGGAACACTGAA.

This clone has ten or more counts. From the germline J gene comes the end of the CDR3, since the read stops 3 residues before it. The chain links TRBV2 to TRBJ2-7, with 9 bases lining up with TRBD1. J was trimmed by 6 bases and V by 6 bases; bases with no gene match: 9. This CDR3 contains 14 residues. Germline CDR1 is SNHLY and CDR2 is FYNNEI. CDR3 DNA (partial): TGTGCCAGCAGGATATTCGGGACAGGGCGCGAG. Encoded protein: CASRIFGTGRE. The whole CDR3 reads CASRIFGTGREQYF.

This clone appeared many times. The part of the CDR3 DNA that was read is TGTGCCTGGTCTAGCGGGGGGCCCTACAATGAG. Amino acid sequence: CAWSSGGPYNE. The CDR3 in its entirety is CAWSSGGPYNEQFF. The genes are TRBV30 and TRBJ2-1; 11 nucleotides agree with TRBD2. Coverage ceases 3 residues before the CDR3 finishes, and the germline J gene fills in the end. The germline gives CDR1 GTSNPN, CDR2 SVGIG (reference sequence). J lost 2 bases, V lost 5 bases, and 2 bases had no gene match. The CDR3 is 14 amino acids. The full variable domain, in which reference TRBV30 and TRBJ2-1 provide the parts outside the CDR3, is SQTIHQWPATLVQPVGSPLSLECTVEGTSNPNLYWYRQAAGRGLQLLFYSVGIGQISSEVPQNLSASRPQDRQFILSSKKLLLSDSGFYLCAWSSGGPYNEQFFGPGTRLTVL.

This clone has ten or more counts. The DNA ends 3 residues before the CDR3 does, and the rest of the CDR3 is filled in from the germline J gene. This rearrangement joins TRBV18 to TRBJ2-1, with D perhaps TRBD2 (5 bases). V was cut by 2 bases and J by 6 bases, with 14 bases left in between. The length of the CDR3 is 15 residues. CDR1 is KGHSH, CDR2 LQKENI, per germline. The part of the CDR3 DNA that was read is TGTGCCAGCTCACCAAGGAAGGGTGAGGGCAATGAG. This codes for CASSPRKGEGNE. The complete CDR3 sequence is CASSPRKGEGNEQFF.

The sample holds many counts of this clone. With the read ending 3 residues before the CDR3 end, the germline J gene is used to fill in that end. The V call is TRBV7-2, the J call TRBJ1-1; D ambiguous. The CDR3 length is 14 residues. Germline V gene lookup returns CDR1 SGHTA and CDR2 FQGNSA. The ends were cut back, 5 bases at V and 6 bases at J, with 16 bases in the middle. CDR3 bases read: TGTGCCAGCAGCCTAAGGCAGATGGGCCCTGAA. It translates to CASSLRQMGPE. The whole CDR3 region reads CASSLRQMGPEAFF. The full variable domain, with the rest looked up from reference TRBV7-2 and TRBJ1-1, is GAGVSQSPSNKVTEKGKDVELRCDPISGHTALYWYRQSLGQGLEFLIYFQGNSAPDKSGLPSDRFSAERTGGSVSTLTIQRTQQEDSAVYLCASSLRQMGPEAFFGQGTRLTVV.

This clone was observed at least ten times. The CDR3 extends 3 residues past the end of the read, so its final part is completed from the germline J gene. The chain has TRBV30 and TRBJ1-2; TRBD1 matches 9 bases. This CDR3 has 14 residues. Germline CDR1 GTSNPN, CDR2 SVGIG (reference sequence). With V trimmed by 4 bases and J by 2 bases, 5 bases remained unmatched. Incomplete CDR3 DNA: TGTGCCTGGAACCGACAGGGGGGAAACTATGGC. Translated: CAWNRQGGNYG. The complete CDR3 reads CAWNRQGGNYGYTF. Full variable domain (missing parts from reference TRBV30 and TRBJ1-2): SQTIHQWPATLVQPVGSPLSLECTVEGTSNPNLYWYRQAAGRGLQLLFYSVGIGQISSEVPQNLSASRPQDRQFILSSKKLLLSDSGFYLCAWNRQGGNYGYTFGSGTRLTVV.

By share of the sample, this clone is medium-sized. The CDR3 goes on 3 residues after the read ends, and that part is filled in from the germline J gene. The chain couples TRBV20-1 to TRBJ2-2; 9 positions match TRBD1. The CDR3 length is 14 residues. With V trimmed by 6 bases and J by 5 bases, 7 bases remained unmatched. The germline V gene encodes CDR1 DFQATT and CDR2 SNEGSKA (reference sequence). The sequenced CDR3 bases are TGCAGTGCAGTTGACAGGGGGAGGACCGGGGAG. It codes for CSAVDRGRTGE. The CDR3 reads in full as CSAVDRGRTGELFF.

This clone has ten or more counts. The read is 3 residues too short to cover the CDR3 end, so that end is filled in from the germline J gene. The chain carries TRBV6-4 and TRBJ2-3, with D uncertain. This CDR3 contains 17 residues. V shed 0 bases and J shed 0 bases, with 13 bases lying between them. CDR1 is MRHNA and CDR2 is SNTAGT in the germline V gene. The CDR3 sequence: CASSDSTEFTSTDTQYF. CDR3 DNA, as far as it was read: TGTGCCAGCAGTGACTCCACAGAGTTCACTAGCACAGATACG.

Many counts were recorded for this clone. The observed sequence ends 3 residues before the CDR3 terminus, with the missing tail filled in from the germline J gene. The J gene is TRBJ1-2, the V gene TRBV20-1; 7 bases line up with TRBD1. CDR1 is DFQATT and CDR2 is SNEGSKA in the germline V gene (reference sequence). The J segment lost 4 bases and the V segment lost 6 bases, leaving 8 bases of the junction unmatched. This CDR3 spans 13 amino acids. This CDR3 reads CSARQGSGYGYTF. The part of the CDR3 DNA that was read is TGCAGTGCCAGACAGGGTTCGGGCTATGGC.

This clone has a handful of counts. CDR3 in amino acids: CSAGQGGLGETQYF. The sequenced part of the CDR3 DNA is TGCAGTGCTGGGCAGGGTGGTTTAGGGGAGACC. The genes are TRBV20-1 and TRBJ2-5; possible D gene TRBD1, 5 bases. The read gets to within 3 residues of the CDR3 end, and the germline J gene fills in the rest. The CDR3 runs to 14 residues. Trimming left V 5 bases short and J 5 bases short, with 18 bases between. Germline assignment: CDR1 DFQATT and CDR2 SNEGSKA (reference sequence).

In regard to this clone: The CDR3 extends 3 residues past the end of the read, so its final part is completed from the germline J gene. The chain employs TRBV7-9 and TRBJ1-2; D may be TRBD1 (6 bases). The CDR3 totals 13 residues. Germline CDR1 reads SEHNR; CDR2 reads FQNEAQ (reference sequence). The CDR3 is CASSFQGRGGYTF. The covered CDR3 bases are TGTGCCAGCAGCTTCCAGGGGCGAGGGGGC.

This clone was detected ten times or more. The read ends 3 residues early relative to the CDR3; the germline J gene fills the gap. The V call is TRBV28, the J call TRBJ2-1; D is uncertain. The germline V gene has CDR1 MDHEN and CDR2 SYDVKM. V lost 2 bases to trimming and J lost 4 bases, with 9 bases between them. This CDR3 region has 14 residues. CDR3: CASSLGEAYNEQFF. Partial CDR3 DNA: TGTGCCAGCAGTTTAGGTGAGGCATACAATGAG.